This TCR beta chain was recorded in a study of T cells after yellow fever vaccination. Notes on the study in general: Weaker overall, the secondary response nonetheless peaked faster (day 5 versus 15). Subsequent to the booster, the majority of primary-vaccination clones reappeared (96% CD4, 88% CD8).

With respect to this clonotype: Its antigen remains unknown.

V was shortened by 6 bases and J by 7 bases, with 22 bases between the two germline ends. CDR3 length: 15 amino acids. TCRdb re-derived calls from the 5' RACE reads in MiXCR, one entry per CDR3 protein. Of 300,000 to 350,000 distinct CDR3 sequences in the sample, approximately 8% were seen once. The rearrangement uses TRBV12-3 or TRBV12-4 and TRBJ2-7, with D tentatively TRBD1 (6 bases). The material was PBMCs, obtained more than 40 days after the first yellow fever vaccination. This receptor was identified in a man aged 18 to 35 who received the YFV17D yellow fever vaccine. This CDR3 is CASSPRTVLRGEQYF. Here the CDR3 DNA reads TGTGCCAGCAGCCCCCGGACAGTGCTACGAGGGGAGCAGTACTTC.